This T cell receptor (beta chain) comes out of a study of blood T cell repertoires in COVID-19. Study context: Donors in the United States, Italy and Spain gave samples during acute or convalescent COVID-19. PBMCs, B-cell-depleted T cells, or T cells were the source of the cDNA or gDNA that made up the material.

Per the original methods: Cell counts per sample came from amplifying reference gene primers. The protocol was immunoSEQ multiplex PCR, while the TCRdb copy is restricted to in-frame clones and leaves out a portion. Clonal size and the V and J genes are those of that table, whereas D and trimming came from the DNA. The data contain approximately 160,000 clones, about 81% of them singletons. This CDR3 has 16 amino acids. Germline CDR1 LGHNA, CDR2 YSLEER. Trimming removed 1 base from V and 1 base from J; junction bases left unmatched: 6. This rearrangement joins TRBV4-3 to TRBJ2-7, with 8 bases matching TRBD2. This receptor was identified in a human donor in a cohort sampled during active COVID-19. The sequenced sample was peripheral blood. CDR3 nucleotide sequence: TGCGCCAGCAGCCAAGTCTTGGCGGGGGGATCCTACGAGCAGTACTTC. Protein product: CASSQVLAGGSYEQYF.